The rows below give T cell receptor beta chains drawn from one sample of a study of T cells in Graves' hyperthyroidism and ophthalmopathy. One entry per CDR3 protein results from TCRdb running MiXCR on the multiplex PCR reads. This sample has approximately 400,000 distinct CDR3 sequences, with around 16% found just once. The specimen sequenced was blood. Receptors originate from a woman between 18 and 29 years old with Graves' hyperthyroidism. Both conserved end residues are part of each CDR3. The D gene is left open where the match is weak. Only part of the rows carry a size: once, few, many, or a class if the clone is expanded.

DNA: TGTGCCAGCACCCAACTAGCGGGAGGTGCCTACGAGCAGTACTTC
CDR3: CASTQLAGGAYEQYF
size: few
D: TRBD2
V: TRBV12-3/TRBV12-4
J: TRBJ2-7

DNA: TGCGCCAGCAGCTTATATCCAGGGTCGAATCAGCCCCAGCATTTT
CDR3: CASSLYPGSNQPQHF
size: -
D: -
V: TRBV5-1
J: TRBJ1-5

DNA: TGTGCCAGCTCGGACAGTTCTAGCACAGATACGCAGTATTTT
CDR3: CASSDSSSTDTQYF
size: few
D: -
V: TRBV7-2
J: TRBJ2-3

DNA: TGTGCCAGCAGCGCCCAAGTCTACAATGAGCAGTTCTTC
CDR3: CASSAQVYNEQFF
size: many
D: -
V: TRBV7-2
J: TRBJ2-1

DNA: TGTGCCAGCAAACCGGGACAGGGTACTGAAGCTTTCTTT
CDR3: CASKPGQGTEAFF
size: many
D: TRBD1
V: TRBV2
J: TRBJ1-1

DNA: TGCAGTGCTAGACAGGGGGCTTTCTATGGCTACACCTTC
CDR3: CSARQGAFYGYTF
size: many
D: TRBD1
V: TRBV20-1
J: TRBJ1-2

DNA: TGTGCCAGCAGCTACCAAACCACTGAAGCTTTCTTT
CDR3: CASSYQTTEAFF
size: many
D: -
V: TRBV7-3
J: TRBJ1-1

DNA: TGTGCCAGCAGCCAAGATTTTGGTATTGGTGCGTACAATGAGCAGTTCTTC
CDR3: CASSQDFGIGAYNEQFF
size: few
D: -
V: TRBV14
J: TRBJ2-1

DNA: TGTGCCAGCAGTCTAAGGATCGGGACAGGGGAATTCAGGAAGACCCAGTACTTC
CDR3: CASSLRIGTGEFRKTQYF
size: many
D: TRBD1
V: TRBV6-1
J: TRBJ2-5

DNA: TGTGCCAGCAGCTTAAGCGGATTTAGGGAGACCCAGTACTTC
CDR3: CASSLSGFRETQYF
size: once
D: -
V: TRBV7-2
J: TRBJ2-5

DNA: TGTGCCACCAGTACGACTAGCGGGGACCAAGAGACCCAGTACTTC
CDR3: CATSTTSGDQETQYF
size: many
D: TRBD2
V: TRBV24-1
J: TRBJ2-5

DNA: TGTGCCAGCAGCCCCGTTGCCGGGTCCTACGAGCAGTACTTC
CDR3: CASSPVAGSYEQYF
size: -
D: -
V: TRBV7-3
J: TRBJ2-7